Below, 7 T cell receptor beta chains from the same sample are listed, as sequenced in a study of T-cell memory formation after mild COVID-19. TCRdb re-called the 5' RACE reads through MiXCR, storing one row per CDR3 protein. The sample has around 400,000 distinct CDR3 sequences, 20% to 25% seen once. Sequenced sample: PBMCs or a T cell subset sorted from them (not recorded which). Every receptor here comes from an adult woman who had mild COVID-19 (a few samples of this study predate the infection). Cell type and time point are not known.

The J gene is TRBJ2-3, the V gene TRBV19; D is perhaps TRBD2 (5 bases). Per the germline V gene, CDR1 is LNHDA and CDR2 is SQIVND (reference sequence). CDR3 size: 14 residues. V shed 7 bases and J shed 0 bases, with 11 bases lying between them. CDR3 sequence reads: CASTAGFSTDTQYF. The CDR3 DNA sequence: TGTGCCAGTACTGCGGGCTTTAGCACAGATACGCAGTATTTT. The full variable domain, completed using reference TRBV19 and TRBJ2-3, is DGGITQSPKYLFRKEGQNVTLSCEQNLNHDAMYWYRQDPGQGLRLIYYSQIVNDFQKGDIAEGYSVSREKKESFPLTVTSAQKNPTAFYLCASTAGFSTDTQYFGPGTRLTVL.

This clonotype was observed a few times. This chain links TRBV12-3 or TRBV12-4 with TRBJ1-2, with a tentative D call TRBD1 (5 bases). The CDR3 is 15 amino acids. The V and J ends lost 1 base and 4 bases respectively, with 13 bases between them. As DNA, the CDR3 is TGTGCCAGCAGTTTAGTTAGGGGCGGGATCTATGGCTACACCTTC. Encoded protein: CASSLVRGGIYGYTF.

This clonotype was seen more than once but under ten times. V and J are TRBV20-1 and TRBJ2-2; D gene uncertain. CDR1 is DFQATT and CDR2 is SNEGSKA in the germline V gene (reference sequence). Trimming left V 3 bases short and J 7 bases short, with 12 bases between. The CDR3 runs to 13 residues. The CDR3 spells CSASRESGGELFF. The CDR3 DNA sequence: TGCAGTGCTAGCCGCGAGTCTGGCGGGGAGCTGTTTTTT.

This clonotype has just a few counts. The CDR3 protein is CSASTGTSVAKNIQYF. The CDR3, as DNA: TGCAGTGCGTCTACCGGGACTAGCGTAGCCAAAAACATTCAGTACTTC. The chain combines TRBV20-1 with TRBJ2-4; 10 positions match TRBD2. J lost 0 bases, V lost 6 bases, and 8 bases had no gene match. The CDR3 extends over 16 amino acids. CDR1 and CDR2 (germline): DFQATT, SNEGSKA (reference sequence).

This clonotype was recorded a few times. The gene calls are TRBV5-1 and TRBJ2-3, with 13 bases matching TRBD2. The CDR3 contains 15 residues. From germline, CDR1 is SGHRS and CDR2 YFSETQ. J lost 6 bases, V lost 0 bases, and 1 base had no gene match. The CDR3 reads CASSLATSGGDTQYF. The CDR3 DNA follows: TGCGCCAGCAGCTTGGCGACTAGCGGGGGGGATACGCAGTATTTT.

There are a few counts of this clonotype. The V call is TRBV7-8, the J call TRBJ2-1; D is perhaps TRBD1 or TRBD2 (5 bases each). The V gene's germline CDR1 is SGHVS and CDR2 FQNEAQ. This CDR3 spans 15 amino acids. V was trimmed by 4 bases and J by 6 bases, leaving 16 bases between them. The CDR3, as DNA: TGTGCCAGCAGCTCCAGTCGGGACCCCGGCAATGAGCAGTTCTTC. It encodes CASSSSRDPGNEQFF.

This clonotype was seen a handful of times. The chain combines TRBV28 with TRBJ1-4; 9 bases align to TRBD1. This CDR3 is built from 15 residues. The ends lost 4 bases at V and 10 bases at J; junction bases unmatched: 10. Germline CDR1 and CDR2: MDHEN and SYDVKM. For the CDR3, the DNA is TGTGCCAGCAGTTCTCCCGGGACAGGGAGGGCAAAACTGTTTTTT. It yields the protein CASSSPGTGRAKLFF. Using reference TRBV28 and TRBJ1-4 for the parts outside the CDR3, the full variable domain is DVKVTQSSRYLVKRTGEKVFLECVQDMDHENMFWYRQDPGLGLRLIYFSYDVKMKEKGDIPEGYSVSREKKERFSLILESASTNQTSMYLCASSSPGTGRAKLFFGSGTQLSVL.